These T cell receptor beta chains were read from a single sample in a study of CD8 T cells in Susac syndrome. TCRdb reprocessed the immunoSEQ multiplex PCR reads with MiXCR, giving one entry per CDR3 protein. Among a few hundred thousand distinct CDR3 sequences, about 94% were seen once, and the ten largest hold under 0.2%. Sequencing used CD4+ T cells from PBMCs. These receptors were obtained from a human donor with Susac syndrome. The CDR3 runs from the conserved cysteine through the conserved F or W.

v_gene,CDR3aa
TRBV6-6,CASSYDRVYNEQFF
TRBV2,CASSRDRGKNIQYF
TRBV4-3,CASSQTWTSQHTDTQYF
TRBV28,CATPSPANTGELFF
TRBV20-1,CSAPGLAGDLMGEQYF
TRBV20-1,CSARDRGWGDGGQPQHF
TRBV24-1,CATSEIGETQYF
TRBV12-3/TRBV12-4,CASSQTENYGYTF
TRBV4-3,CASARQGYNEQFF
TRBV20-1,CSAISTSGRSYEQYF
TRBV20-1,CSARDEIHGGLSEQYF
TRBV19,CASSSNSGETQYF
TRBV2,CASGGGLIVINEQFF
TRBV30,CAWALGGNPYF
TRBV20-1,CSASGREGAYGYTF
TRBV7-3,CASSLGGGNKNIQYF
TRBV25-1,CASSEPGWSNEKLFF
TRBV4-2,CASSQAGGSTGELFF
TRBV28,CASSILQETQYF
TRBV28,CASTINQGGNSPLHF
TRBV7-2,CASSLGGGQTQYF
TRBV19,CASSIRTAKNSPLHF
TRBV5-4,CASSHDRGLNYGYTF
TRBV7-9,CASSRSGGNYEQYF
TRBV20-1,CSARGPGTEAFF
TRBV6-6,CASSNPQGLGELFF
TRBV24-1,CATSDRQGEVRNEQFF
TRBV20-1,CSAPFTGADTQYF
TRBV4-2,CASSIFLYRDAGRDNEQFF
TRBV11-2,CASSLPGIFRYTQYF
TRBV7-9,CASSLGQGLDGYTF
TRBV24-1,CATSDPPGNYGYTF
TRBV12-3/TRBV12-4,CASSLVSGSEAFF
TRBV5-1,CASRTTAAGGTEAFF
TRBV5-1,CASSLATSATLETQYF
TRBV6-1,CASSPKTSGVIRSYEQYF
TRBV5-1,CASSLDSSSYNEQFF
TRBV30,CAVQGYTEAFF
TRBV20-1,CSAEQGGYEQFF
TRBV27,CASSFTGSRAGTEAFF
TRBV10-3,CAISLQRGTDTQYF
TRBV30,CAWSVAGGHGYTF
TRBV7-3,CASSRLGGPTDTQYF
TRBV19,CASSIRTLGQETQYF
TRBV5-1,CASSRTRDSGGYGYTF
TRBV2,CASSEGNRGYEQYF
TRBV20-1,CSAPDRVWTEAFF
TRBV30,CAWSGGEGQGSYEQYF
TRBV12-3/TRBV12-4,CATGRHTIYF
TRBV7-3,CASSLRGEAGGSDEQFF
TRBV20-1,CSAIPRTAPYGYTF
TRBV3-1,CASSPRGAGGERFF
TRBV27,CATSRFEIAGGVTGELFF